Listed here are 15 T cell receptor beta chains from one sample, sequenced in a study of T cells in women clearing cervical HPV infection. Assay used: immunoSEQ multiplex PCR; TCRdb lists only in-frame clones, some missing. This table holds under 45,000 clones. Sample: blood buffy coat. The receptors come from a woman between 18 and 69 years old with a cervical HPV16 infection that either progressed to CIN3+ or cleared (not recorded which).

A word on this clone: The missing CDR3 end, 3 residues past where the read stops, is filled in from the germline J gene. The J gene is TRBJ1-3, the V gene TRBV6-2 or TRBV6-3; 7 bases align to TRBD1. V gave up 3 bases and J gave up 0 bases; unmatched junction bases: 8. Germline assignment: CDR1 MNHEY and CDR2 SVGEGT. The length of the CDR3 is 17 residues. The sequenced part of the CDR3 DNA is TGTGCCAGCAGTTATCGACGGACAGGCCTCTCTGGAAACACC. Its protein is CASSYRRTGLSGNT. The CDR3 in full is CASSYRRTGLSGNTIYF.

About this clone: With the read ending 3 residues before the CDR3 end, the germline J gene is used to fill in that end. The chain is built from TRBV7-2 and TRBJ2-7, with D maybe TRBD2 (6 bases). There are 14 residues in the CDR3. The germline V and J ends were trimmed by 3 bases and 5 bases, with 14 bases remaining between them. The V gene's germline CDR1 is SGHTA and CDR2 FQGNSA. CDR3 DNA (partial): TGTGCCAGCAGCTTCGGGACTTTCGCCCACGAG. Translation: CASSFGTFAHE. The entire CDR3 sequence reads CASSFGTFAHEQYF.

The DNA read from the CDR3 is TGTGCCTGGAGTCTCGGCGGGGTCCGGCCC. Translated, it gives CAWSLGGVRP. The whole CDR3 is CAWSLGGVRPQHF. The chain joins TRBV30 to TRBJ1-5; no firm D call. The CDR3 goes on 3 residues after the read ends, and that part is filled in from the germline J gene. V lost 2 bases and J lost 9, with 14 bases in between. The germline V gene has CDR1 GTSNPN and CDR2 SVGIG (reference sequence). The length of the CDR3 is 13 residues.

To note about this clone: The CDR3 end is not reached by the read, which stops 3 residues before it; the germline J gene fills it in. The genes are TRBV19 and TRBJ1-2; 10 bases map to TRBD1. Germline V lookup: CDR1 LNHDA, CDR2 SQIVND (reference sequence). The CDR3 is 14 amino acids. The CDR3 bases that were read are TGTGCCAGTAGAGGGACAGGGGTAACCTACGAC. Translating gives CASRGTGVTYD. The full CDR3 is CASRGTGVTYDYTF.

Regarding this clone: The sequenced fragment ends 3 residues before the CDR3 boundary, so the rest is inferred from the germline J gene. The chain joins TRBV7-6 to TRBJ2-3, with 8 nucleotides matching TRBD2. In germline, CDR1 is SGHVS, CDR2 FNYEAQ. CDR3 length: 15 residues. CDR3 sequence: CASSLGGGGKETQYF. The part of the CDR3 DNA that was read is TGTGCCAGCAGCTTGGGTGGCGGGGGGAAAGAGACG.

Concerning this clone: The missing CDR3 end, 3 residues past where the read stops, is filled in from the germline J gene. J is TRBJ1-1 and V is TRBV5-1, with TRBD1 matching 7 bases. The CDR3 runs 13 residues. With 9 bases clipped from V and 3 bases from J, the junction kept 8 bases outside the gene matches. CDR1 is SGHRS and CDR2 is YFSETQ in the germline V gene. CDR3 sequence: CANKLTGDTEAFF. The sequenced CDR3 bases are TGCGCCAATAAACTTACAGGGGACACTGAA.

About this clone: The read finishes 3 residues shy of the CDR3 end, and the germline J gene is used to complete it. The chain is built from TRBV6-2 or TRBV6-3 and TRBJ1-2, with D possibly matching TRBD1 (5 bases). Germline V gene data show CDR1 as MNHEY and CDR2 as SVGEGT. The CDR3 is made up of 15 amino acids. Trimming took off 0 bases at V and 4 bases at J, with 12 bases between the two ends. The CDR3 protein is CASSYSSGSGYGYTF. The part of the CDR3 DNA that was read is TGTGCCAGCAGTTACTCTTCAGGGTCGGGCTATGGC.

In regard to this clone: The missing CDR3 end, 3 residues past where the read stops, is filled in from the germline J gene. The V gene is TRBV5-1, the J gene TRBJ1-2; 9 bases are a match to TRBD1. After removal of 3 bases from V and 7 bases from J, the junction contained 7 bases not matched to a gene. The CDR3 has 14 amino acids. Germline CDR1 SGHRS, CDR2 YFSETQ. CDR3 bases read: TGCGCCAGCAGCTGGGGGACAGGGACACGTGGC. Amino acid sequence: CASSWGTGTRG. The CDR3 in its entirety is CASSWGTGTRGYTF.

Comments on this clone: The CDR3 end lies 3 residues beyond the end of the read and is filled in from the germline J gene. V and J are TRBV10-3 and TRBJ2-7; weak D call: TRBD2 (6 bases). The length of the CDR3 is 15 residues. Trimming pared 0 bases from V and 0 bases from J, leaving 9 bases between. Germline V lookup: CDR1 ENHRY, CDR2 SYGVKD. CDR3 DNA (partial): TGTGCCATCAGTGAGTCGGGGGACTCCTCCTACGAG. The encoded protein is CAISESGDSSYE. The CDR3 reads in full as CAISESGDSSYEQYF.

On this clone: The sequence runs out 3 residues before the end of the CDR3; the remainder is reconstructed from the germline J gene. This chain connects TRBV10-3 to TRBJ2-5; D is unclear. CDR3 length: 14 residues. The germline V gene has CDR1 ENHRY and CDR2 SYGVKD. Trimming removed 3 bases at V and 1 base at J, with 9 bases between. The part of the CDR3 DNA that was read is TGTGCCATCAGTGACCGAGGTTCCCAAGAGACC. It translates to CAISDRGSQET. The entire CDR3 protein is CAISDRGSQETQYF.

On this clone: The CDR3 is cut off 3 residues early in the read; its end comes from the germline J gene. The chain carries TRBV7-9 and TRBJ2-7, with TRBD1 matching 10 bases. The CDR3 consists of 15 residues. Trimming took 5 bases from V and 4 from J; bases not matched to a gene: 8. The germline V gene has CDR1 SEHNR and CDR2 FQNEAQ (reference sequence). The sequenced part of the CDR3 DNA is TGTGCCAGCAGCCACCCGGGACAGGGGTCGTACGAG. Protein sequence: CASSHPGQGSYE. The whole CDR3 reads CASSHPGQGSYEQYF.

With regard to this clone: The CDR3 is cut off 3 residues early in the read; its end comes from the germline J gene. V usage is TRBV18 and J usage is TRBJ1-1; a possible D gene is TRBD1 (6 bases). V was cut by 2 bases and J by 5 bases, with 12 bases left in between. CDR1 is KGHSH, CDR2 LQKENI, per germline. The CDR3 covers 14 residues. Partial CDR3 DNA: TGTGCCAGCTCACCAGGGGGCAGTTATACTGAA. Protein sequence: CASSPGGSYTE. From start to end, the CDR3 is CASSPGGSYTEAFF. Drawing the rest from reference TRBV18 and TRBJ1-1, the complete variable domain is NAGVMQNPRHLVRRRGQEARLRCSPMKGHSHVYWYRQLPEEGLKFMVYLQKENIIDESGMPKERFSAEFPKEGPSILRIQQVVRGDSAAYFCASSPGGSYTEAFFGQGTRLTVV.

With regard to this clone: The read stops 3 residues short of the end of the CDR3; the missing end is completed from the germline J gene. J is TRBJ1-1 and V is TRBV7-6, with TRBD1 matching 9 bases. With 1 base clipped from V and 1 base from J, the junction kept 4 bases outside the gene matches. The CDR3 is 16 residues long. CDR1 is SGHVS, CDR2 FNYEAQ, per germline. The sequenced CDR3 bases are TGTGCCAGCAGCTTAGAAGGGACAGGGACGAACACTGAA. This gives the protein CASSLEGTGTNTE. In full, the CDR3 is CASSLEGTGTNTEAFF.

For this clone: The sequence runs out 3 residues before the end of the CDR3; the remainder is reconstructed from the germline J gene. This chain links TRBV7-8 with TRBJ1-5, with D unclear. This CDR3 contains 13 residues. Trimming took off 5 bases at V and 6 bases at J, with 11 bases between the two ends. CDR1 and CDR2 (germline): SGHVS, FQNEAQ. The CDR3 here is CASSPERAQPQHF. The DNA read from the CDR3 is TGTGCCAGCAGCCCCGAAAGGGCTCAGCCC.

About this clone: The read ends 3 residues before the CDR3 terminus; that terminus is restored from the germline J gene. The chain links TRBV7-2 to TRBJ2-1; D gene uncertain. V was clipped by 0 bases and J by 3 bases, with 12 bases between them. The CDR3 consists of 16 residues. The germline V gene has CDR1 SGHTA and CDR2 FQGNSA. Incomplete CDR3 DNA: TGTGCCAGCAGCTTAGCCGGTCCTACCCTCTACAATGAG. This encodes CASSLAGPTLYNE. The whole CDR3 sequence is CASSLAGPTLYNEQFF.